This T cell receptor beta chain was recovered during a study of T-cell reconstitution after alpha-beta-depleted transplantation in children. General study points: Hyperexpanded clones declined; after one year, newly produced T cells mostly supplied diversity. Reported findings indicate that, about two months after transplant, alpha-beta T cells came from several hundred expanded clones, which were derived from non-depleted graft cells.

Unique molecular identifiers were incorporated during preparation of the TCRbeta library. TCRdb reprocessed the PCR reads with MiXCR, giving one entry per CDR3 protein. Among hundreds of thousands of distinct CDR3 sequences listed, 10% to 15% were seen once. The sample holds a few counts of this clonotype. Its target is not known. V dropped 7 bases and J dropped 7 bases, with 11 bases sitting between them. This CDR3 is 12 amino acids long. Germline V lookup: CDR1 MDHEN, CDR2 SYDVKM. The chain employs TRBV28 and TRBJ2-1; D unclear. The receptor's source is a male patient between 5 and 17 years old who had a stem cell transplant for acute myeloid leukemia, so the T cells may come from the graft donor. This specimen was PBMCs, mostly from graft donor cells, taken 360 days after TCRalphabeta/CD19-depleted stem cell transplant. CDR3 amino acids: CASKTKGNEQFF. The DNA for the CDR3 is TGTGCCAGCAAGACCAAAGGGAATGAGCAGTTCTTC.